What follows is one T cell receptor beta chain and its context. Antigen: not known. The table came from immunoSEQ multiplex PCR; TCRdb's copy has only in-frame clones and leaves some out. This sample has 68,000 or so clones, with approximately 91% found just once. The data were taken from a study of stem cell transplantation in POMP-related autoinflammatory disease. Across the whole study: Defective thymoproteasomes were hypothesized to impair CD8+ T-cell positive selection. DNA chimerism showed 100% graft donor engraftment of neutrophils and platelets through one year.

General observations from the study: Across all analyzed T-cell subsets, patients with PRAID tended toward reduced diversity and increased clonality.

CDR1 and CDR2 from the germline V gene are MGHDK and SYGVNS. There are 15 residues in the CDR3. Trimming shortened V by 3 bases and J by 7 bases, and 16 bases separated the two germline ends. The V call is TRBV25-1, the J call TRBJ1-5; D is uncertain. This TCR derives from a human patient with POMP-related autoinflammation and immune dysregulation (PRAID). Some T cells may have come from the graft donor. Sequenced material: CD4+ T cells from PBMCs, taken after stem cell transplantation. The CDR3 protein is CASSDPKGARQPQHF. In DNA form, the CDR3 reads TGTGCCAGCAGTGACCCTAAGGGAGCCAGGCAGCCCCAGCATTTT.